This entry lists 17 T cell receptor beta chains sequenced from one sample in a study of blood T cell repertoires in COVID-19 (dated by TCRdb to 2020 to 2021). Library prep was done by the immunoSEQ multiplex PCR assay. What TCRdb holds here is the immuneACCESS table cut down to in-frame rearrangements. Part of the clones is not present; checked against another copy, under half of the missing clones reflect an unresolved V gene, and the others are unexplained. In this sample the table shows 62,000 or so clones, just over 85% of which occur a single time. The ten largest clones add up to around 4.5% of the sample. Input material: peripheral blood. These receptors came from a human donor in a cohort sampled during active COVID-19.

The chain carries TRBV7-9 and TRBJ2-3; D is unclear. The CDR3 is made up of 12 amino acids. Germline V gives CDR1 SEHNR, CDR2 FQNEAQ (reference sequence). The V gene lost 5 bases and the J gene lost 6 bases, with 9 bases spanning the gap. DNA for the CDR3: TGTGCCAGCAGCCAGCGAGCGGATACGCAGTATTTT. Residues: CASSQRADTQYF.

The chain joins TRBV14 to TRBJ2-7, with D hard to call. Per the germline V gene, CDR1 is SGHDN and CDR2 is FVKESK. The CDR3 extends over 13 amino acids. Between the trimmed V and J ends, which lost 3 bases and 4 bases, there was a span of 10 bases. The CDR3 nucleotides read TGTGCCAGCAGCCACAACGACGGGTACGAGCAGTACTTC. Its translation: CASSHNDGYEQYF.

V gene TRBV4-1 combines with J gene TRBJ2-3, with D maybe TRBD2 (7 bases). Germline values: CDR1 MGHRA, CDR2 YSYEKL. The CDR3 is 16 residues long. Trimming stripped 0 bases from V and 2 bases from J, with 12 bases between. The CDR3 DNA follows: TGCGCCAGCAGCCAAGATAGAGGGGGGGCCACAGATACGCAGTATTTT. Translating it yields CASSQDRGGATDTQYF.

This chain links TRBV6-2 or TRBV6-3 with TRBJ1-1; possibly TRBD1 for D (6 bases). This CDR3 comprises 13 residues. In germline, CDR1 is MNHEY, CDR2 SVGEGT. V was pared by 0 bases and J by 5 bases, with 7 bases between. CDR3 bases: TGTGCCAGCAGTTACTCAGGGGGAACTGAAGCTTTCTTT. This encodes CASSYSGGTEAFF.

The V gene is TRBV27, the J gene TRBJ2-7, with 12 nucleotides matching TRBD2. Per germline, CDR1 MNHEY and CDR2 SMNVEV (reference sequence). The CDR3 contains 14 residues. With V trimmed by 8 bases and J by 2 bases, 4 bases remained unmatched. The chain's CDR3 is CASRLAGEAYEQYF. The CDR3 DNA is TGTGCCAGCCGACTAGCGGGGGAAGCCTACGAGCAGTACTTC.

This clone was observed once. The J gene is TRBJ1-5, the V gene TRBV19; possibly TRBD1 for D (5 bases). Between the trimmed V and J ends, which lost 7 bases and 0 bases, there was a span of 16 bases. The CDR3 extends over 16 amino acids. The V gene's germline CDR1 is LNHDA and CDR2 SQIVND (reference sequence). CDR3 nucleotide sequence: TGTGCCAGTATCCAGTCCAGGGCTTATAGCAATCAGCCCCAGCATTTT. Translating it yields CASIQSRAYSNQPQHF.

This clone appeared once. This rearrangement joins TRBV5-1 to TRBJ2-3; unclear D gene. The CDR3 is 14 amino acids. V dropped 2 bases and J dropped 0 bases, with 7 bases sitting between them. Germline loops: CDR1 SGHRS, CDR2 YFSETQ. In nucleotides, the CDR3 is TGCGCCAGCAGCTTATCAGCGAGCACAGATACGCAGTATTTT. Translating gives CASSLSASTDTQYF.

The chain has TRBV20-1 and TRBJ2-1; 8 bases match TRBD2. Germline trimming cut 3 bases from V and 10 bases from J; bases unmatched to any gene: 11. The length of the CDR3 is 14 residues. The germline CDR1 and CDR2 sequences are DFQATT and SNEGSKA (reference sequence). CDR3 coding DNA: TGCAGTGCTAGTTCGGGAGGGGTTCCGGTCGAGCAGTTCTTC. Translated: CSASSGGVPVEQFF.

This chain connects TRBV5-1 to TRBJ2-7; 9 bases map to TRBD1. Germline assignment: CDR1 SGHRS and CDR2 YFSETQ. CDR3 size: 15 residues. V lost 4 bases, J lost 8 bases, and 13 bases stayed unmatched. The CDR3 region is CASSPKMDRGPQQYF. The CDR3 DNA reads TGCGCCAGCAGCCCGAAGATGGACAGGGGTCCGCAGCAGTACTTC. The full variable domain, with the rest looked up from reference TRBV5-1 and TRBJ2-7, is KAGVTQTPRYLIKTRGQQVTLSCSPISGHRSVSWYQQTPGQGLQFLFEYFSETQRNKGNFPGRFSGRQFSNSRSEMNVSTLELGDSALYLCASSPKMDRGPQQYFGPGTRLTVT.

DNA of the CDR3: TGTGCCAGCAGCTTAGGGGACAGGGTTGATCAGCCCCAGCATTTT. As protein: CASSLGDRVDQPQHF. This chain connects TRBV7-6 to TRBJ1-5; TRBD1 aligns across 9 bases. The CDR3 covers 15 residues. V dropped 1 base and J dropped 5; count of bases not matched to a gene: 3. Germline CDR1 reads SGHVS; CDR2 reads FNYEAQ.

The chain couples TRBV4-3 to TRBJ2-3; the D is unclear. Trimming left V 5 bases short and J 1 base short, with 7 bases between. The CDR3 spans 13 residues. CDR1 and CDR2 from the germline V gene are LGHNA and YSLEER. The CDR3 is CASSATGTDTQYF. In nucleotides, the CDR3 is TGCGCCAGCAGCGCAACGGGCACAGATACGCAGTATTTT.

The genes are TRBV24-1 and TRBJ2-3, with D perhaps matching TRBD1 (6 bases). The CDR3 spans 17 residues. Trimming removed 4 bases from V and 3 bases from J, with 19 bases in between. Germline-derived CDR1 and CDR2 are KGHDR and SFDVKD. CDR3 bases: TGTGCCACCAGTGACCCACAGGGCACCGGTATTACAGATACGCAGTATTTT. It is translated as CATSDPQGTGITDTQYF.

J is TRBJ2-2 and V is TRBV5-4; 8 bases are a match to TRBD2. Germline V gives CDR1 SGHNT, CDR2 YYREEE (reference sequence). After removal of 1 base from V and 1 base from J, the junction contained 3 bases not matched to a gene. The CDR3 loop spans 16 amino acids. The DNA of the CDR3 is TGTGCCAGCAGCTTGTCTAGCGGGCGGAACACCGGGGAGCTGTTTTTT. Its protein is CASSLSSGRNTGELFF. Supplemented by reference TRBV5-4 and TRBJ2-2, the full variable domain reads ETGVTQSPTHLIKTRGQQVTLRCSSQSGHNTVSWYQQALGQGPQFIFQYYREEENGRGNFPPRFSGLQFPNYSSELNVNALELDDSALYLCASSLSSGRNTGELFFGEGSRLTVL.

The chain is built from TRBV19 and TRBJ2-2, with D possibly being TRBD2 (6 bases). CDR1 is LNHDA, CDR2 SQIVND, per germline (reference sequence). V lost 6 bases, J lost 5 bases, and 13 bases lay in between. The CDR3 extends over 14 amino acids. The CDR3 sequence is CASSWGRSTGELFF. The CDR3, as DNA: TGTGCCAGTAGCTGGGGGAGGAGTACCGGGGAGCTGTTTTTT.

This chain connects TRBV7-9 to TRBJ1-1; 8 nucleotides agree with TRBD1. V trimming: 5 bases; J trimming: 4 bases; junction bases outside the gene matches: 9. Germline V gene lookup returns CDR1 SEHNR and CDR2 FQNEAQ (reference sequence). The CDR3 runs to 15 residues. The CDR3 protein is CASSPDRGPGTEAFF. As DNA, the CDR3 is TGTGCCAGCAGCCCAGACAGGGGCCCCGGCACTGAAGCTTTCTTT.

This clone was observed once. This sequence joins TRBV3-1 (or the pseudogene TRBV3-2) and TRBJ2-3; 13 bases are a match to TRBD2. Unmatched junction bases numbered 2, after V lost 3 bases and J lost 2 bases. Germline-derived CDR1 and CDR2 are LGHDT and YNNKEL (reference sequence). The CDR3 has 16 residues. The CDR3 here is CASSQGLAGYTDTQYF. The CDR3 DNA sequence: TGTGCCAGCAGCCAGGGACTAGCGGGATACACAGATACGCAGTATTTT.

In its sample, this clone was seen once. V gene TRBV5-1 combines with J gene TRBJ2-2; TRBD2 agrees at 10 bases. The CDR3 covers 16 residues. V dropped 0 bases and J dropped 7; count of bases not matched to a gene: 6. Germline V lookup: CDR1 SGHRS, CDR2 YFSETQ. The CDR3 bases are TGCGCCAGCAGCTTGGCCAAGCGGGGGGGCGTCGGGGAGCTGTTTTTT. Translating it yields CASSLAKRGGVGELFF.